A single T cell receptor beta chain is shown here with its context. A junction end diverges from the germline sequence, so it may reflect a read error. Per the germline V gene, CDR1 is MDHEN and CDR2 is SYDVKM. The CDR3 is 11 residues long. The data derive from a study of cytomegalovirus exposure and HLA in healthy donors. 60 Vbeta and 13 Jbeta primers were used in PCR. Sequencing was performed with immunoSEQ multiplex PCR; in TCRdb, only in-frame clones are kept and a portion is missing. The top ten clones hold roughly 2.4% of a sample with about 250,000 clones, approximately 70% of them seen once. Sequenced sample: PBMCs. The TCR originated in a female donor in good health and CMV-seronegative. The rearrangement joins TRBV28 to TRBJ1-2, with a possible D match to TRBD1 (5 bases). The CDR3 protein is CASTWRGIIAF. The CDR3 DNA sequence: TGTGCCAGCACCTGGCGGGGGATCATCGCCTTC.